This T cell receptor beta chain emerged from a study of identical twins. Using its own MiXCR run on the 5' RACE reads, TCRdb lists one record per CDR3 protein. The sample shows fewer than 550,000 distinct CDR3 sequences, 12% to 15% of them seen only once. This clonotype was seen a handful of times. These data also featured in a second study, about yellow fever vaccine responses in identical twins.

The sequence was collected from a woman younger than 30 in good health. The sequenced sample consisted of CD4+ T cells sorted from blood.

CDR3 protein: CASSLPGQGGTEAFF. In nucleotides, the CDR3 is TGTGCCAGCAGTTTACCGGGACAGGGAGGGACTGAAGCTTTCTTT. The chain has TRBV6-5 and TRBJ1-1; 9 bases are shared with TRBD1. CDR3 length equals 15 residues. Germline assignment: CDR1 MNHEY and CDR2 SVGAGI. Germline trimming cut 4 bases from V and 5 bases from J; bases unmatched to any gene: 8.